The 6 T cell receptor beta chains listed next were all sequenced from one sample in a study of cytomegalovirus exposure and HLA in healthy donors. The PCR contained 60 Vbeta and 13 Jbeta primers. Libraries were prepared by immunoSEQ multiplex PCR; TCRdb keeps only in-frame clonotypes and omits some of them. Among about 190,000 clones listed, around 83% were seen once. The sample taken for sequencing was PBMCs. Receptors originate from a middle-aged man in good health and CMV-seropositive.

The chain links TRBV29-1 to TRBJ1-2; the match to TRBD1 covers 9 bases. V lost 6 bases, J lost 8 bases, and 10 bases stayed unmatched. There are 13 residues in the CDR3. The germline V gene has CDR1 SQVTM and CDR2 ANQGSEA. CDR3 nucleotide sequence: TGCAGCGTCTACGGGACAGGGACGAAAGGCTACACCTTC. Its translation: CSVYGTGTKGYTF.

This rearrangement joins TRBV6-1 to TRBJ1-3; TRBD1 might be the D (6 bases). From germline, CDR1 is MNHNS and CDR2 SASEGT. Trimming stripped 4 bases from V and 3 bases from J, with 16 bases between. The CDR3 is made up of 16 amino acids. The CDR3 here is CASSVSGTTFGNTIYF. Written as DNA, the CDR3 is TGTGCCAGCAGTGTGTCCGGGACAACTTTTGGAAACACCATATATTTT.

Only one count was recorded for this clone. The chain combines TRBV9 with TRBJ2-7; 9 nucleotides match TRBD1. The CDR3 totals 15 residues. The germline V gene has CDR1 SGDLS and CDR2 YYNGEE. V lost 3 bases and J lost 3; bases outside the gene matches: 7. The CDR3 DNA is TGTGCCAGCAGCGAAACCGGGACAGGGATCTACGAGCAGTACTTC. Translating gives CASSETGTGIYEQYF.

V and J are TRBV5-1 and TRBJ2-1, with D perhaps matching TRBD1 (5 bases). Germline V gives CDR1 SGHRS, CDR2 YFSETQ. V gave up 5 bases and J gave up 4 bases, with 10 bases separating them. This CDR3 comprises 13 residues. CDR3: CASRLDTYNEQFF. In nucleotides, the CDR3 is TGCGCCAGCAGACTGGACACTTACAATGAGCAGTTCTTC.

The chain links TRBV19 to TRBJ2-6; D possibly corresponds to TRBD2 (5 bases). Germline V gives CDR1 LNHDA, CDR2 SQIVND (reference sequence). Trimming left V 1 base short and J 0 bases short, with 10 bases between. The CDR3 is 17 residues long. The CDR3 reads CASSIASSLSGANVLTF. CDR3 DNA: TGTGCCAGTAGTATAGCTAGCAGCCTCTCTGGGGCCAACGTCCTGACTTTC.

This chain uses TRBV2 with TRBJ2-2; 13 bases are a match to TRBD2. V shed 9 bases, J shed 6 bases, and the junction held 13 bases outside the gene matches. This CDR3 region has 17 residues. Germline CDR1 SNHLY, CDR2 FYNNEI. In DNA, the CDR3 is TGTGCCAGTCGTCCGACTAGCGGGAGGCTGGGGCCCGGGGAGCTGTTTTTT. Translating it yields CASRPTSGRLGPGELFF. The full variable domain, completed using reference TRBV2 and TRBJ2-2, is EPEVTQTPSHQVTQMGQEVILRCVPISNHLYFYWYRQILGQKVEFLVSFYNNEISEKSEIFDDQFSVERPDGSNFTLKIRSTKLEDSAMYFCASRPTSGRLGPGELFFGEGSRLTVL.